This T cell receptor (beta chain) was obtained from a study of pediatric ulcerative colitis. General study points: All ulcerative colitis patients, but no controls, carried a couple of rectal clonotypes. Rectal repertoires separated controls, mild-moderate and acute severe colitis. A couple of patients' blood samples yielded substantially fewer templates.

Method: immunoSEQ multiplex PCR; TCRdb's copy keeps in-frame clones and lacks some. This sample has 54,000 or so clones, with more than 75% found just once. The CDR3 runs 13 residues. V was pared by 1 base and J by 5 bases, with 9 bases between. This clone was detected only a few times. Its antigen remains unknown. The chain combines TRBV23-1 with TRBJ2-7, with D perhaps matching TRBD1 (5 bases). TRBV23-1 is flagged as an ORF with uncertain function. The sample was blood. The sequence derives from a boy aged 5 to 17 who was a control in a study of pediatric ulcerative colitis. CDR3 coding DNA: TGCGCCAGCAGTCAATGGGGCGAGGACGAGCAGTACTTC. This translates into CASSQWGEDEQYF.